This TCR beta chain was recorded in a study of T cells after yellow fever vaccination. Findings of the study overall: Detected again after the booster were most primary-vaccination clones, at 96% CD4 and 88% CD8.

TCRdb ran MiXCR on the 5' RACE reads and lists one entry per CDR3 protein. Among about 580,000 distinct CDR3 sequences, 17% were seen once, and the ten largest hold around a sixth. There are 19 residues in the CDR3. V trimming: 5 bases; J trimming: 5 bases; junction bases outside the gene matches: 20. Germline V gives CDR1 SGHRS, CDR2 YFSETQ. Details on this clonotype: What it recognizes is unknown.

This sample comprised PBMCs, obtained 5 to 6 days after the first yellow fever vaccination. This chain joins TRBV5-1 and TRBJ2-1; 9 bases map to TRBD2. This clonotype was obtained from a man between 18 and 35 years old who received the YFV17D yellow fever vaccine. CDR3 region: CASRRPFAGGTFADNEQFF. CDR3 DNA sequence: TGCGCCAGCAGGCGGCCCTTTGCGGGGGGGACCTTCGCTGACAATGAGCAGTTCTTC.